This is a list of T cell receptor beta chains from one sample in a study of shared clonotypes between healthy human individuals. TCRdb's copy holds only in-frame clones and misses some; the assay was immunoSEQ multiplex PCR. The table has more than 2 million clones, about 94% seen once; the top ten hold roughly 1.1%. Sequencing used naive CD8+ T cells sorted from blood. The source of these receptors is a man between 18 and 35 years old in good health. The CDR3 runs from the conserved cysteine through the conserved F or W. A D gene is named only where the DNA matches it firmly. Not every row has a clone size; where given, it reads once, few, many or a size class.

TRBJ2-1	NA	TRBV10-1	NA	12	TGCGCCAGCAGGGGGAGAAACAATGAGCAGTTCTTC	CASRGRNNEQFF
TRBJ2-7	NA	TRBV13	NA	13	TGTGCCAGCAGCTTAGGCGAGGACTACGAGCAGTACTTC	CASSLGEDYEQYF
TRBJ1-4	NA	TRBV5-1	NA	18	TGCGCCAGCAGCTTGGCCAGGGCAGGGGAAGCAACTAATGAAAAACTGTTTTTT	CASSLARAGEATNEKLFF
TRBJ2-1	NA	TRBV5-1	TRBD2	16	TGCGCCAGCAGCTTCTCTAGCGGGAGCTCCTACAATGAGCAGTTCTTC	CASSFSSGSSYNEQFF
TRBJ2-7	NA	TRBV6-5	NA	14	TGTGCCAGCAGTTACTCACCAGGGGAATACGAGCAGTACTTC	CASSYSPGEYEQYF
TRBJ2-3	NA	TRBV7-2	NA	16	TGTGCCAGCAGCTTAGAAGCGAGTCTCCCCACAGATACGCAGTATTTT	CASSLEASLPTDTQYF
TRBJ2-3	NA	TRBV6-5	TRBD2	15	TGTGCCAGCAGTTACGGAGCGGGGGACACAGATACGCAGTATTTT	CASSYGAGDTDTQYF
TRBJ2-7	NA	TRBV9	TRBD2	16	TGTGCCAGCAGCGACGGGACTAGCGGGACCATCTACGAGCAGTACTTC	CASSDGTSGTIYEQYF
TRBJ1-1	once	TRBV5-4	NA	15	TGTGCCAGCAGCGGCCTTGGCGGGAGGAACACTGAAGCTTTCTTT	CASSGLGGRNTEAFF
TRBJ2-1	NA	TRBV29-1	TRBD1	14	TGCAGCGTCGCAGGACAGGGGGCTTACAATGAGCAGTTCTTC	CSVAGQGAYNEQFF
TRBJ2-2	NA	TRBV14	NA	17	TGTGCCAGCAGCCAAGATCGGGCTAGCGAGAACACCGGGGAGCTGCTTTTT	CASSQDRASENTGELLF
TRBJ2-7	NA	TRBV27	TRBD2	13	TGTGCCAGCAGGGGAGGGGATGTCCACGAGCAGTACTTC	CASRGGDVHEQYF
TRBJ2-7	NA	TRBV27	TRBD1	15	TGTGCCAGCAGTTTATCTCGCACAGGGGGCTCCGAGCAGTACTTC	CASSLSRTGGSEQYF
TRBJ1-6	NA	TRBV27	NA	16	TGTGCCAGCAGTTTACCGGGGAACGGGCATAATTCACCCCTCCACTTT	CASSLPGNGHNSPLHF
TRBJ1-2	once	TRBV7-9	NA	13	TGTGCCAGCAGCCCAGGTCATCCTTATGGCTACACCTTC	CASSPGHPYGYTF
TRBJ1-2	NA	TRBV6-5	NA	14	TGTGCCAGCAGTTACACAGAGGGGCACTATGGCTACACCTTC	CASSYTEGHYGYTF
TRBJ2-7	NA	TRBV19	NA	16	TGTGCCAGTAGTTCTCGACTCTCGAGGGGGGAATACGAGCAGTACTTC	CASSSRLSRGEYEQYF
TRBJ2-7	NA	TRBV4-3	NA	16	TGCGCCAGCAGCCAGACAAGAGATACAGCGGCCTACGAGCAGTACTTC	CASSQTRDTAAYEQYF
TRBJ2-7	once	TRBV7-9	NA	14	TGTGCCAGCAGCTTAGGGGGACCGGCCTACGAGCAGTACTTC	CASSLGGPAYEQYF
TRBJ2-1	NA	TRBV9	TRBD2	15	TGTGCCAGCAGCATTAGCGGGGGGGACTACAATGAGCAGTTCTTC	CASSISGGDYNEQFF
TRBJ1-2	NA	TRBV2	NA	15	TGTGCCAGCAGTGCGAGGGAGGGGAGTACCTATGGCTACACCTTC	CASSAREGSTYGYTF
TRBJ2-2	once	TRBV5-6	NA	12	TGTGCCAGCAGCTTGTTAGGGAGGGAGCTGTTTTTT	CASSLLGRELFF
TRBJ2-7	NA	TRBV14	NA	12	TGTGCCAGCAGCTGGGACACCTACGAGCAGTACTTC	CASSWDTYEQYF
TRBJ2-7	NA	TRBV28	NA	13	TGTGCCAGCTCTCTTCAGGGCTCCAACGAGCAGTACTTC	CASSLQGSNEQYF
TRBJ2-7	NA	TRBV10-2	NA	12	TGCGCCAGCAGTGAGTCCCCGGGCGAGCAGTACTTC	CASSESPGEQYF
TRBJ2-6	NA	TRBV9	NA	17	TGTGCCAGCAGCGTAGGACAGTTATCGACGGGGGCCAACGTCCTGACTTTC	CASSVGQLSTGANVLTF
TRBJ2-7	NA	TRBV5-4	NA	14	TGTGCCAGCAGCTTGGGTGACATGTCCCAGGAGCAGTACTTC	CASSLGDMSQEQYF
TRBJ2-1	NA	TRBV9	TRBD2	15	TGTGCCAGCAGCAGGGGACTAGCGGGAGTCAATGAGCAGTTCTTC	CASSRGLAGVNEQFF
TRBJ2-1	NA	TRBV27	TRBD2	16	TGTGCCAGCAGTGCACAGCGGGGGGTCTCCTACAATGAGCAGTTCTTC	CASSAQRGVSYNEQFF
TRBJ2-5	NA	TRBV5-4	NA	15	TGTGCCAGCAGCTTGGCAGAGTACACCCAAGAGACCCAGTACTTC	CASSLAEYTQETQYF
TRBJ1-2	NA	TRBV7-2	NA	14	TGTGCCAGCAGCGCCCAACAAGCTAACTATGGCTACACCTTC	CASSAQQANYGYTF
TRBJ1-5	NA	TRBV6-5	NA	14	TGTGCCAGCAGTTCCCTCTATAGCAATCAGCCCCAGCATTTT	CASSSLYSNQPQHF
TRBJ2-7	NA	TRBV4-1	TRBD2	15	TGCGCCAGCAGCCGAGACGGACGGGGGGGCGGCGAGCAGTACTTC	CASSRDGRGGGEQYF
TRBJ1-6	NA	TRBV27	TRBD1	14	TGTGCCAGCACCACGACAGGGGGGGATTCACCCCTCCACTTT	CASTTTGGDSPLHF
TRBJ2-7	NA	TRBV13	NA	14	TGTGCCAGCAGCTTAGGACAGGCCTCCTACGAGCAGTACTTC	CASSLGQASYEQYF
TRBJ2-3	once	TRBV2	NA	15	TGTGCCAGCAGTGCCAGGGGCGAGGGCACAGATACGCAGTATTTT	CASSARGEGTDTQYF
TRBJ2-7	NA	TRBV28	NA	13	TGTGCCAGCAGTCTCGACAGGATCTACGAGCAGTACTTC	CASSLDRIYEQYF
TRBJ2-1	NA	TRBV6-5	NA	11	TGTGCCAGCAGTTTTGGGTCTGAGCAGTTCTTC	CASSFGSEQFF
TRBJ2-7	NA	TRBV6-1	NA	13	TGTGCCACCGCGGGTCCGGGTAGCTACGAGCAGTACTTC	CATAGPGSYEQYF
TRBJ1-1	NA	TRBV11-2	NA	16	TGTGCCAGCAGCTTAGTCGGGGGGGGCTGGAACACTGAAGCTTTCTTT	CASSLVGGGWNTEAFF
TRBJ1-5	NA	TRBV4-1	NA	16	TGCGCCAGCAGCCCTACCGGGACATTTAGCAATCAGCCCCAGCATTTT	CASSPTGTFSNQPQHF
TRBJ2-1	NA	TRBV30	TRBD2	15	TGTGCCTGGAGTGTAGAGGGAGGGCTCTACAATGAGCAGTTCTTC	CAWSVEGGLYNEQFF
TRBJ1-1	NA	TRBV6-4	NA	15	TGTGCCAGCAGTGACTCAGGTGGAATAGACACTGAAGCTTTCTTT	CASSDSGGIDTEAFF